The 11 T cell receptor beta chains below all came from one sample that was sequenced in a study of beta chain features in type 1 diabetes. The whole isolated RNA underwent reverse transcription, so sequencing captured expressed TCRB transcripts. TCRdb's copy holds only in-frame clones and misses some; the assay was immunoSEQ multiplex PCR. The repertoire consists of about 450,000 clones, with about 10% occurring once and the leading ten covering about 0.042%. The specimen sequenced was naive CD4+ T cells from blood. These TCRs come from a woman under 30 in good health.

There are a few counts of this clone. The CDR3 loop is CASSLDIGGRAEQFF. As DNA, the CDR3 is TGTGCCAGCAGCTTAGATATCGGCGGGAGAGCTGAGCAGTTCTTC. The V call is TRBV11-3, the J call TRBJ2-1; 7 bases match TRBD2. Germline trimming cut 0 bases from V and 9 bases from J; bases unmatched to any gene: 8. CDR3 size: 15 residues. Germline assignment: CDR1 SGHNT and CDR2 YENEEA.

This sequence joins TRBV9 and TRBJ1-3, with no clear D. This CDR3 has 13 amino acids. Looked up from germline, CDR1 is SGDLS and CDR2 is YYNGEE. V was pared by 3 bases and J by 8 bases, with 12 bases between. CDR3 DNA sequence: TGTGCCAGCAGCGCCCGTCCTGGGGACACCATATATTTT. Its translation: CASSARPGDTIYF. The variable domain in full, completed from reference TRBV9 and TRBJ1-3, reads DSGVTQTPKHLITATGQRVTLRCSPRSGDLSVYWYQQSLDQGLQFLIQYYNGEERAKGNILERFSAQQFPDLHSELNLSSLELGDSALYFCASSARPGDTIYFGEGSWLTVV.

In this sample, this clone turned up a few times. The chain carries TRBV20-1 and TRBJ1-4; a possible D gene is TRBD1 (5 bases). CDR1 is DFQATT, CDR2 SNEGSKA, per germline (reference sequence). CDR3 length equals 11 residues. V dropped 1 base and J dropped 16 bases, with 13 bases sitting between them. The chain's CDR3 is CSARGGRFEFF. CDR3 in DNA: TGCAGTGCTAGAGGGGGCAGGTTTGAGTTTTTT.

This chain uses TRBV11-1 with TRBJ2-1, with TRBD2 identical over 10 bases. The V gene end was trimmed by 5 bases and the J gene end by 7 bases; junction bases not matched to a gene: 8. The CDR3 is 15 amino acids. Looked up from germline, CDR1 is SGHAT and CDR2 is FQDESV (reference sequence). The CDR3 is CASSKTSGEMNEQFF. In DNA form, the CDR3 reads TGTGCCAGCAGCAAAACTAGCGGGGAGATGAATGAGCAGTTCTTC.

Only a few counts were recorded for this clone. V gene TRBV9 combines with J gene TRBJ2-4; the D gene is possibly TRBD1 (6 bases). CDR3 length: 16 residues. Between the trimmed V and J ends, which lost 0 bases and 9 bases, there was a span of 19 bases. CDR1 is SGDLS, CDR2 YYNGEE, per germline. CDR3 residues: CASSVGGGRPSGIQYF. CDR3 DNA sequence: TGTGCCAGCAGCGTAGGAGGGGGACGACCGAGCGGCATTCAGTACTTC.

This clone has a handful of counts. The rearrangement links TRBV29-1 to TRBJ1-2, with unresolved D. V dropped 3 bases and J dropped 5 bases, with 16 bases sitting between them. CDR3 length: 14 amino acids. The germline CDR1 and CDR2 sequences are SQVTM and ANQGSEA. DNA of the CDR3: TGCAGCGTTGAGTCGTTGGGTGATGGGTATGGCTACACCTTC. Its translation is CSVESLGDGYGYTF.

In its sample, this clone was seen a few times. The CDR3 is CAWSVPRWKGTSTDTQYF. DNA for the CDR3: TGTGCCTGGAGTGTACCCCGGTGGAAGGGGACTAGCACAGATACGCAGTATTTT. The J gene is TRBJ2-3, the V gene TRBV30; possible D gene TRBD2, 6 bases. CDR1 and CDR2 (germline): GTSNPN, SVGIG (reference sequence). Trimming removed 0 bases from V and 0 bases from J, with 19 bases in between. The CDR3 is made up of 18 amino acids.

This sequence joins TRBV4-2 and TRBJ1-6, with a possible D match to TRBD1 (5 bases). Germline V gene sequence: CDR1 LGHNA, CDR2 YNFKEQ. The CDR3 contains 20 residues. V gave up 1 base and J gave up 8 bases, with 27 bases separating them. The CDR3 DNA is TGTGCCAGCAGCCAAGGTAGCCCCCGGAGGGGAGTGGGTAGGCATTCACCCCTCCACTTT. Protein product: CASSQGSPRRGVGRHSPLHF.

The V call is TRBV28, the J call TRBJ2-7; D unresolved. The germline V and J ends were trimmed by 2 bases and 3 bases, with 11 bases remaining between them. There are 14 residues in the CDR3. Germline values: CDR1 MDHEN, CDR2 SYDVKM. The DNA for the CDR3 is TGTGCCAGCAGTTTAATTGGCGGCAGCTACGAGCAGTACGTC. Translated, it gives CASSLIGGSYEQYV.

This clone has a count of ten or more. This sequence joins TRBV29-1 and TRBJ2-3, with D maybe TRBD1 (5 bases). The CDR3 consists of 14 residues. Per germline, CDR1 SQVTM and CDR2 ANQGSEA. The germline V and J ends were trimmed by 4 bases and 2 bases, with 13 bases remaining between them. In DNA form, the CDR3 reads TGCAGCGTTGGACTCGGACATACCACAGATACGCAGTATTTT. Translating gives CSVGLGHTTDTQYF.

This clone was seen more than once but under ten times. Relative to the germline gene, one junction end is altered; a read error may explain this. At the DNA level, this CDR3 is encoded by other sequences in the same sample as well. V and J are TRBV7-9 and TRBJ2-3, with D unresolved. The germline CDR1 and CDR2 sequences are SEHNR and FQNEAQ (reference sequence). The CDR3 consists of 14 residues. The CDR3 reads CASSLEGSTDTQYF. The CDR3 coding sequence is TGTGCCAGCAGTTTAGAAGGAAGCACAGATACGCAGTATTTT.